The rows below give T cell receptor beta chains drawn from one sample of a study of T cells after yellow fever vaccination. MiXCR, applied by TCRdb to the 5' RACE reads, yields one record per CDR3 protein. The data contain about 96,000 distinct CDR3 sequences, 8.9% of them singletons. Source: CD8+ T cells not binding an NS4B(214-222) dextramer, sorted from PBMCs, taken less than 18 days after the first yellow fever vaccination. The receptors originated from a man aged 18 to 35 who received the YFV17D yellow fever vaccine. CDR3s include the opening cysteine and the closing phenylalanine or tryptophan. A D gene is named only where the DNA matches it firmly. A row's size may be missing; if present it is once, few, many or a size class.

clone_size	v_call	d_call	j_call	cdr3_aa	cdr3_nt
-	TRBV6-1	-	TRBJ1-1	CASSGTAVNTEAFF	TGTGCCAGCAGTGGTACGGCCGTCAACACTGAAGCTTTCTTT
-	TRBV7-9	-	TRBJ2-3	CASSFPSPDTQYF	TGTGCCAGCAGCTTCCCAAGCCCAGATACGCAGTATTTT
few	TRBV4-1	-	TRBJ1-2	CASSQDGAEGYTF	TGCGCCAGCAGCCAAGATGGGGCGGAGGGCTACACCTTC
few	TRBV7-9	-	TRBJ1-1	CASSFGQGRFTEAFF	-
-	TRBV4-2	TRBD1	TRBJ2-2	CASSQEVFGQGHTGELFF	TGTGCCAGCAGCCAAGAAGTTTTCGGACAGGGCCACACCGGGGAGCTGTTTTTT
-	TRBV7-9	-	TRBJ2-2	CASSFSGDRPFTGELFF	TGTGCCAGCAGCTTTAGCGGGGACAGGCCCTTCACCGGGGAGCTGTTTTTT
-	TRBV29-1	TRBD1	TRBJ1-1	CSVGTGGLEAFF	TGCAGCGTCGGGACAGGCGGACTCGAAGCTTTCTTT
-	TRBV12-3/TRBV12-4	-	TRBJ1-6	CASSFMGTDSPLHF	TGTGCCAGCAGTTTCATGGGAACAGATTCACCCCTCCACTTT
many	TRBV9	-	TRBJ2-3	CASSVGGTDTQYF	TGTGCCAGCAGCGTAGGGGGGACAGATACGCAGTATTTT
-	TRBV7-9	-	TRBJ2-7	CASSFRSREYEQYF	TGTGCCAGCAGCTTCCGCAGCAGGGAATACGAGCAGTACTTC
few	TRBV7-9	TRBD1	TRBJ1-1	CASSLEDRGRNTEAFF	TGTGCCAGCAGCTTAGAGGACAGGGGGCGAAACACTGAAGCTTTCTTT
-	TRBV12-3/TRBV12-4	TRBD2	TRBJ2-3	CASSFSSGLTDTQYF	TGTGCCAGCAGTTTTTCTAGCGGCCTCACAGATACGCAGTATTTT
few	TRBV28	-	TRBJ2-7	CPSSSLGKGREQYF	TGTCCCAGCAGTTCTCTAGGGAAGGGTAGGGAGCAGTACTTC
few	TRBV7-9	-	TRBJ1-2	CASSARLDGYTF	TGTGCCAGCAGCGCCCGACTGGATGGCTACACCTTC
few	TRBV16	TRBD1	TRBJ1-3	CASSPLGTGLSGNTIYF	TGTGCCAGCAGCCCCCTCGGGACAGGCCTCTCTGGAAACACCATATATTTT
many	TRBV12-3/TRBV12-4	TRBD2	TRBJ2-3	CASSALAGGSGDTQYF	TGTGCCAGCAGTGCCCTAGCGGGGGGGAGCGGAGATACGCAGTATTTT
many	TRBV18	TRBD1	TRBJ2-1	CASSQQGSF	TGTGCCAGCTCACAACAGGGGAGCTTC
-	TRBV28	TRBD2	TRBJ2-7	CASRLAGVMYEQYF	TGTGCCAGTCGTCTAGCGGGGGTTATGTACGAGCAGTACTTC
-	TRBV6-1	-	TRBJ1-6	CASSPEGFGSPLHF	TGTGCCAGCAGCCCGGAGGGTTTCGGTTCACCCCTCCACTTT
-	TRBV10-3	TRBD1	TRBJ2-2	CAISDEGQGATGELFF	TGTGCCATCAGTGACGAGGGACAGGGTGCCACCGGGGAGCTGTTTTTT
-	TRBV20-1	-	TRBJ2-7	CSARGLSSLALVEQYF	TGCAGTGCTAGAGGGCTCTCAAGCCTGGCCCTTGTCGAGCAGTACTTC
-	TRBV29-1	-	TRBJ1-3	CSALGTASGNTIYF	TGCAGCGCTCTTGGGACGGCCTCTGGAAACACCATATATTTT
-	TRBV12-3/TRBV12-4	-	TRBJ2-2	CASSPPGTKNTGELFF	TGTGCCAGCAGTCCGCCCGGGACAAAGAACACCGGGGAGCTGTTTTTT
few	TRBV12-3/TRBV12-4	-	TRBJ2-7	CASSPLGGQIEQYF	TGTGCCAGCAGTCCTCTCGGGGGGCAAATCGAGCAGTACTTC
few	TRBV6-2/TRBV6-3	-	TRBJ1-1	CASSYLGETVNTEAFF	TGTGCCAGCAGTTACCTTGGTGAGACAGTGAACACTGAAGCTTTCTTT
few	TRBV7-9	-	TRBJ2-1	CASTPSEYNEQFF	TGTGCCAGCACGCCTAGTGAGTACAATGAGCAGTTCTTC
few	TRBV7-2	-	TRBJ1-1	CASSLGGSEAFF	TGTGCCAGCAGCTTAGGGGGGTCTGAAGCTTTCTTT
-	TRBV4-3	-	TRBJ2-4	CASSQEHRPPGKNIQYF	TGCGCCAGCAGCCAAGAACACAGACCGCCGGGAAAAAACATTCAGTACTTC
-	TRBV24-1	-	TRBJ2-1	CATGDRDTQFF	TGTGCCACCGGGGACCGGGACACTCAGTTCTTC
few	TRBV12-3/TRBV12-4	-	TRBJ1-5	CASVGVGVSNQPQHF	TGTGCCAGCGTGGGAGTTGGGGTAAGCAATCAGCCCCAGCATTTT
-	TRBV15	-	TRBJ2-3	CATSTTRQDWDTQYF	TGTGCCACCAGCACTACGCGTCAGGACTGGGATACGCAGTATTTT
few	TRBV9	TRBD2	TRBJ2-3	CASSPGLASTDTQYF	TGTGCCAGCAGCCCGGGACTAGCGAGCACAGATACGCAGTATTTT
few	TRBV6-1	-	TRBJ2-1	CASRTGIGLSYNEQFF	TGTGCCAGCAGAACCGGGATAGGCCTTTCCTACAATGAGCAGTTCTTC
-	TRBV7-2	TRBD1	TRBJ2-4	CASSPRDSQNIQYF	TGTGCCAGCAGCCCCCGGGACAGTCAAAACATTCAGTACTTC
few	TRBV5-6	-	TRBJ2-7	CASSFSRLKPYEQYF	TGTGCCAGCAGCTTCTCCAGGTTAAAGCCGTACGAGCAGTACTTC
-	TRBV6-5	-	TRBJ2-3	CASSYSAHTSTDTQYF	TGTGCCAGCAGTTACTCCGCACACACTAGCACAGATACGCAGTATTTT
-	TRBV6-2/TRBV6-3	TRBD1	TRBJ1-1	CASRRQGHTEAFF	TGTGCCAGCAGAAGACAGGGACACACTGAAGCTTTCTTT
-	TRBV28	TRBD2	TRBJ2-1	CASSASGGYNEQFF	TGTGCCAGCAGCGCTAGCGGGGGCTACAATGAGCAGTTCTTC
few	TRBV29-1	-	TRBJ1-2	CSVEGGRDYGYTF	TGCAGCGTTGAAGGGGGGCGCGACTATGGCTACACCTTC
-	TRBV12-3/TRBV12-4	-	TRBJ1-5	CASSLALGVQPQHF	TGTGCCAGCAGTTTAGCGCTAGGGGTTCAGCCCCAGCATTTT
-	TRBV6-1	-	TRBJ1-1	CASRTGTVNTEAFF	TGTGCCAGCAGAACCGGGACGGTGAACACTGAAGCTTTCTTT
many	TRBV7-9	-	TRBJ2-7	CASSWSSYEQYF	TGTGCCAGCAGTTGGTCCTCCTACGAGCAGTACTTC
-	TRBV12-3/TRBV12-4	-	TRBJ2-5	CASSPPGVETQYF	TGTGCCAGCAGTCCGCCCGGGGTGGAGACCCAGTACTTC
-	TRBV6-4	-	TRBJ1-2	CASSDRGGYGYTF	TGTGCCAGCAGTGACCGGGGGGGCTATGGCTACACCTTC
-	TRBV7-2	-	TRBJ1-1	CASSLGRTEAFF	TGTGCCAGCAGCTTAGGACGGACTGAAGCTTTCTTT
-	TRBV6-2/TRBV6-3	TRBD2	TRBJ2-3	CASTERLAGGTSTDTQYF	TGTGCCAGCACCGAGCGGCTAGCGGGGGGAACTAGCACAGATACGCAGTATTTT
-	TRBV6-1	-	TRBJ1-1	CASIEVLEAFF	TGTGCCAGTATAGAGGTCCTTGAAGCTTTCTTT
few	TRBV4-2	-	TRBJ1-1	CASSPRKARDTEAFF	TGTGCCAGCAGCCCCCGTAAGGCCAGGGACACTGAAGCTTTCTTT
-	TRBV6-1	-	TRBJ2-1	CASSAVGGSYNEQFF	TGTGCCAGCAGTGCGGTGGGTGGGTCCTACAATGAGCAGTTCTTC
-	TRBV25-1	-	TRBJ2-7	CASSERRYEQYF	TGTGCCAGCAGTGAGAGGCGCTACGAGCAGTACTTC